The T cell receptor (beta chain) under discussion was sequenced for a study of identical twins. This clonotype was found many times. The target antigen is unknown. This CDR3 spans 17 amino acids. Unmatched junction bases numbered 13, after V lost 5 bases and J lost 8 bases. Study results and caveats: Cross-sectional statistics, not tracking of the same donors, supported the conclusions. Out-of-frame alpha sequences shared by twins showed excess low generation probability. Reduced insertions were recorded for abundant cord blood beta clonotypes, with no such pattern in memory repertoires.

Template switching supplied a universal primer site; unique molecular identifiers were carried on the cDNA. A single record per CDR3 protein comes from TCRdb applying MiXCR to the 5' RACE reads. The sample holds 420,000 or so distinct CDR3 sequences, approximately 18% seen once. The rearrangement links TRBV12-3 or TRBV12-4 to TRBJ2-1, with 12 bases fitting TRBD2. Sequencing was performed on naive T cells sorted from blood. The TCR was taken from a man in his fifties or sixties in good health. CDR3 loop: CASSGTSGRPLWDEQFF. The CDR3 DNA is TGTGCCAGCAGTGGAACTAGCGGGAGGCCACTATGGGATGAGCAGTTCTTC.